The 29 T cell receptor beta chains below were found in one sample sequenced in a study of control samples from healthy donors and cancer patients. TCRdb's copy holds only in-frame clones and misses some; the assay was immunoSEQ multiplex PCR. The table shows roughly 160,000 clones, with around 96% occurring only once. The sequenced material came from blood. The receptors here all came from a young woman in good health.

The rearrangement links TRBV28 to TRBJ2-7; 9 nucleotides match TRBD1. CDR1 and CDR2 from the germline V gene are MDHEN and SYDVKM. CDR3 size: 15 residues. Trimming took 3 bases from V and 2 from J; bases not matched to a gene: 5. The CDR3 reads CASSFSGQGTYEQYF. The CDR3 DNA reads TGTGCCAGCAGTTTCTCGGGACAGGGAACCTACGAGCAGTACTTC.

The chain has TRBV5-8 and TRBJ1-1; the match to TRBD1 covers 10 bases. Germline trimming cut 4 bases from V and 4 bases from J; bases unmatched to any gene: 4. Germline V lookup: CDR1 SGHTS, CDR2 YDEGEE. This CDR3 region has 14 residues. CDR3 sequence: CASSLGTGVTEAFF. The CDR3 region has the DNA TGTGCCAGCAGCCTGGGGACAGGGGTCACTGAAGCTTTCTTT.

V gene TRBV7-8 combines with J gene TRBJ1-1, with no clear D. V was trimmed by 1 base and J by 3 bases, leaving 15 bases between them. Germline V gene data show CDR1 as SGHVS and CDR2 as FQNEAQ. The CDR3 is made up of 16 amino acids. DNA of the CDR3: TGTGCCAGCAGCTTAGGTCTTCGTGTTATCGACACTGAAGCTTTCTTT. Translated: CASSLGLRVIDTEAFF.

This chain uses TRBV2 with TRBJ2-1, with D uncertain. V was pared by 0 bases and J by 8 bases, with 14 bases between. In germline, CDR1 is SNHLY, CDR2 FYNNEI. The CDR3 sequence is 15 residues long. CDR3 DNA: TGTGCCAGCAGTGAAGCGTCTTCCTATCCCCATGAGCAGTTCTTC. Translation gives CASSEASSYPHEQFF.

The chain is built from TRBV6-5 and TRBJ2-2; 12 bases are shared with TRBD2. The CDR3 covers 16 residues. Germline V gives CDR1 MNHEY, CDR2 SVGAGI. The J segment lost 5 bases and the V segment lost 2 bases, leaving 3 bases of the junction unmatched. In nucleotides, the CDR3 is TGTGCCAGCAGTTACAGGCTAGCGGGAGGGACCGGGGAGCTGTTTTTT. It is translated as CASSYRLAGGTGELFF.

This rearrangement joins TRBV18 to TRBJ2-2, with 12 bases identical to TRBD1. V trimming: 8 bases; J trimming: 3 bases; junction bases outside the gene matches: 10. The CDR3 length is 17 residues. Germline values: CDR1 KGHSH, CDR2 LQKENI. The CDR3 bases are TGTGCCAGCCACGGGGGACAGGGGGCTTCGGACACCGGGGAGCTGTTTTTT. Protein: CASHGGQGASDTGELFF.

The CDR3 coding sequence is TGTGCCAGCACCCGAGCGGGCGGGGCGAACACCGGGGAGCTGTTTTTT. Its protein is CASTRAGGANTGELFF. The chain joins TRBV7-3 to TRBJ2-2, with D possibly TRBD2 on 6 matching bases. V was trimmed by 7 bases and J by 0 bases, leaving 15 bases between them. CDR1 is SGHTA and CDR2 is FQGTGA in the germline V gene. The CDR3 runs to 16 residues.

V usage is TRBV6-5 and J usage is TRBJ1-1; D uncertain. The CDR3 sequence is 15 residues long. Germline V gives CDR1 MNHEY, CDR2 SVGAGI. V lost 0 bases and J lost 4, with 12 bases in between. This CDR3 is CASSYSEPAATEAFF. The DNA of the CDR3 is TGTGCCAGCAGTTACTCGGAACCCGCCGCCACTGAAGCTTTCTTT.

The rearrangement uses TRBV2 and TRBJ2-7; the D call may be TRBD1 or TRBD2 (5 bases each). This CDR3 has 11 residues. Germline CDR1 reads SNHLY; CDR2 reads FYNNEI. CDR3 region: CGSEGSYEQYF. The DNA of the CDR3 is TGTGGGTCTGAGGGGTCCTACGAGCAGTACTTC.

The chain carries TRBV2 and TRBJ2-1; 8 nucleotides agree with TRBD2. With 4 bases clipped from V and 8 bases from J, the junction kept 13 bases outside the gene matches. Per the germline V gene, CDR1 is SNHLY and CDR2 is FYNNEI. The CDR3 has 16 amino acids. The CDR3: CASSVGLAGSGDEQFF. CDR3 in DNA: TGTGCCAGCAGTGTTGGGCTAGCGGGCTCGGGCGATGAGCAGTTCTTC.

On this clone: Sequence at one end of the junction differs from germline and may be a read error. This chain uses TRBV3-1 (or the pseudogene TRBV3-2) with TRBJ1-1; D is unresolved. Germline-derived CDR1 and CDR2 are LGHDT and YNNKEL (reference sequence). The CDR3 length is 14 residues. CDR3 coding DNA: TGTGCCAGCACCCAAGGACCGATGAACACTGAAGCTTTCTTT. Amino acid sequence: CASTQGPMNTEAFF.

The rearrangement uses TRBV3-1 (or the pseudogene TRBV3-2) and TRBJ2-7, with D unclear. Trimming cost V 4 bases and J 2 bases, with 9 bases left between them. The CDR3 spans 13 residues. The germline V gene has CDR1 LGHDT and CDR2 YNNKEL (reference sequence). The CDR3: CASSPDGTYEQYF. The CDR3 region has the DNA TGTGCCAGCAGCCCCGACGGAACCTACGAGCAGTACTTC.

This chain links TRBV5-8 with TRBJ1-2; D unresolved. CDR1 is SGHTS, CDR2 YDEGEE, per germline. The CDR3 length is 15 residues. V was clipped by 4 bases and J by 3 bases, with 16 bases between them. The CDR3 sequence is CASSPAGLQDYGYTF. As DNA, the CDR3 is TGTGCCAGCAGCCCAGCCGGGCTGCAGGACTATGGCTACACCTTC.

This chain links TRBV4-1 with TRBJ1-1, with D perhaps TRBD1 (6 bases). The CDR3 spans 14 residues. Germline V CDR1 and CDR2: MGHRA, YSYEKL. Between the trimmed V and J ends, which lost 4 bases and 11 bases, there was a span of 20 bases. For the CDR3, the DNA is TGCGCCAGCAGCCCCGCTGGGGGCCGGGTTAGGGCTTTCTTT. This codes for CASSPAGGRVRAFF.

J is TRBJ1-2 and V is TRBV2, with D uncertain. The germline V gene encodes CDR1 SNHLY and CDR2 FYNNEI. The V end was cut by 7 bases, the J end by 4 bases, with 19 bases between. This CDR3 spans 15 amino acids. The CDR3 DNA is TGTGCCAGCACCATCGAACGCCCAGGATCCTATGGCTACACCTTC. Protein product: CASTIERPGSYGYTF.

This clone is a singleton in its sample. Distinct nucleotide sequences in the sample also encode this CDR3. The chain uses TRBV6-5 and TRBJ1-6, with TRBD1 matching 7 bases. Germline-derived CDR1 and CDR2 are MNHEY and SVGAGI. This CDR3 comprises 14 residues. V gave up 6 bases and J gave up 6 bases; unmatched junction bases: 5. The CDR3 loop reads CASRTGTVNSPLHF. In DNA, the CDR3 is TGTGCCAGCAGGACCGGGACAGTTAATTCACCCCTCCACTTT.

V is TRBV11-2 and J is TRBJ2-7; no clear D. Germline V gene data show CDR1 as SGHAT and CDR2 as FQNNGV. The CDR3 runs 15 residues. Between the trimmed V and J ends, which lost 1 base and 2 bases, there was a span of 12 bases. The chain's CDR3 is CASSLGASSPYEQYF. Written as DNA, the CDR3 is TGTGCCAGCAGCTTAGGGGCCTCCTCGCCCTACGAGCAGTACTTC.

This chain uses TRBV12-3 or TRBV12-4 with TRBJ1-1; maybe TRBD1 (5 bases). The CDR3 extends over 13 amino acids. The ends were cut back, 6 bases at V and 2 bases at J, with 10 bases in the middle. CDR3 in DNA: TGTGCCAGCAGCCTGGACATTAACACTGAAGCTTTCTTT. It yields the protein CASSLDINTEAFF.

The chain carries TRBV2 and TRBJ1-6; weak D call: TRBD1 (6 bases). CDR3 size: 16 residues. Germline lookup yields CDR1 SNHLY and CDR2 FYNNEI. V was shortened by 6 bases and J by 9 bases, with 21 bases between the two germline ends. For the CDR3, the DNA is TGTGCCAGCAGAACCGGGGGGCGCGGTACAGGTTCACCCCTCCACTTT. This translates into CASRTGGRGTGSPLHF.

J is TRBJ1-2 and V is TRBV6-5; D is perhaps TRBD1 (6 bases). The CDR3 covers 14 residues. Trimming cost V 2 bases and J 5 bases, with 12 bases left between them. Germline V CDR1 and CDR2: MNHEY, SVGAGI. DNA of the CDR3: TGTGCCAGCAGTTACACCGGGGGCGGGTATGGCTACACCTTC. It encodes CASSYTGGGYGYTF.

The J gene is TRBJ2-7, the V gene TRBV19, with D perhaps matching TRBD2 (6 bases). The CDR3 contains 15 residues. Trimming took off 6 bases at V and 5 bases at J, with 20 bases between the two ends. Germline-derived CDR1 and CDR2 are LNHDA and SQIVND (reference sequence). The CDR3 loop is CASSDGTGFVNEQYF. The DNA of the CDR3 is TGTGCCAGTAGCGACGGGACTGGGTTCGTCAACGAGCAGTACTTC.

In the case of this clone: The same CDR3 is also encoded by other DNA sequences in this sample. The chain couples TRBV19 to TRBJ1-1, with 7 bases aligning to TRBD1. Germline lookup yields CDR1 LNHDA and CDR2 SQIVND (reference sequence). V lost 6 bases, J lost 1 base, and 2 bases stayed unmatched. CDR3 length equals 13 residues. DNA for the CDR3: TGTGCCAGTAGCCACAGGGGGAACACTGAAGCTTTCTTT. This gives the protein CASSHRGNTEAFF.

This chain joins TRBV6-5 and TRBJ1-6; D might be TRBD1 (6 bases). The V end lost 7 bases, the J end lost 3 bases, and 10 bases lay between the germline ends. Looked up from germline, CDR1 is MNHEY and CDR2 is SVGAGI. The CDR3 has 14 residues. CDR3 bases: TGTGCCAGCACAAAGGGGGGCTATAATTCACCCCTCCACTTT. It encodes CASTKGGYNSPLHF.

This chain joins TRBV19 and TRBJ1-1, with a weak D call TRBD1 (5 bases). Germline CDR1 is LNHDA and CDR2 is SQIVND (reference sequence). The V end lost 6 bases, the J end lost 1 base, and 9 bases lay between the germline ends. This CDR3 comprises 13 residues. CDR3 bases: TGTGCCAGTAGCAAAACAGGGAACACTGAAGCTTTCTTT. Its translation: CASSKTGNTEAFF. Variable domain in full (rest from reference TRBV19 and TRBJ1-1): DGGITQSPKYLFRKEGQNVTLSCEQNLNHDAMYWYRQDPGQGLRLIYYSQIVNDFQKGDIAEGYSVSREKKESFPLTVTSAQKNPTAFYLCASSKTGNTEAFFGQGTRLTVV.

The chain employs TRBV7-3 and TRBJ2-1; TRBD2 aligns across 7 bases. V lost 1 base, J lost 4 bases, and 4 bases stayed unmatched. The length of the CDR3 is 15 residues. Germline CDR1 SGHTA, CDR2 FQGTGA. The CDR3 spells CASSLMASGYNEQFF. The CDR3 region has the DNA TGTGCCAGCAGCTTAATGGCTAGCGGATACAATGAGCAGTTCTTC.

The rearrangement joins TRBV28 to TRBJ2-3; maybe TRBD2 (5 bases). Germline V gene sequence: CDR1 MDHEN, CDR2 SYDVKM. V lost 3 bases and J lost 4, with 20 bases in between. CDR3 length: 17 residues. The CDR3 sequence: CASSFSTRGHGPDTQYF. The CDR3 nucleotides read TGTGCCAGCAGTTTCTCTACCCGGGGTCATGGTCCAGATACGCAGTATTTT.

The V and J genes are TRBV11-3 and TRBJ1-1, with D tentatively TRBD1 (6 bases). From germline, CDR1 is SGHNT and CDR2 YENEEA. The CDR3 extends over 14 amino acids. V shed 3 bases and J shed 2 bases, with 10 bases lying between them. Here the CDR3 reads CASSLGGGNTEAFF. The CDR3 DNA reads TGTGCCAGCAGCTTGGGAGGGGGAAACACTGAAGCTTTCTTT.

The genes are TRBV6-6 and TRBJ1-3; D perhaps matches TRBD1 (5 bases). Trimming removed 2 bases from V and 0 bases from J, with 8 bases in between. The CDR3 spans 15 residues. CDR1 MNHNY and CDR2 SVGAGI come from the germline V gene (reference sequence). CDR3 coding DNA: TGTGCCAGCAGTTACCCGACAGTCTCTGGAAACACCATATATTTT. It yields the protein CASSYPTVSGNTIYF.

This CDR3 is CASSLTGDIQYF. The CDR3 nucleotides read TGTGCCAGCAGCTTAACGGGAGACATTCAGTACTTC. The rearrangement uses TRBV7-3 and TRBJ2-4; D may be TRBD2 (5 bases). In germline, CDR1 is SGHTA, CDR2 FQGTGA. V was pared by 0 bases and J by 8 bases, with 5 bases between. The CDR3 extends over 12 amino acids. The variable domain in full, with the rest retrieved from reference TRBV7-3 and TRBJ2-4, is GAGVSQTPSNKVTEKGKYVELRCDPISGHTALYWYRQSLGQGPEFLIYFQGTGAADDSGLPNDRFFAVRPEGSVSTLKIQRTERGDSAVYLCASSLTGDIQYFGAGTRLSVL.